The 12 T cell receptor beta chains below all came from one sample that was sequenced in a study of blood T cell repertoires in COVID-19 (dated by TCRdb to 2020 to 2021). The library was obtained by the immunoSEQ multiplex PCR assay. The immuneACCESS repertoire file appears here via TCRdb, limited to in-frame rearrangements. These files lack a portion of the clones; in checked studies, under half of the deficit traces to unresolved V genes, and the cause of the others is not known. The sample table lists 250,000 or so clones, around 82% of them with a count of one. The top ten clonotypes cover around 3.3% of the sample. The sample comprised PBMCs or T cells enriched from blood (not recorded which). The source is a woman between 40 and 55 years old who had been exposed to COVID-19.

In this sample, this clone turned up once. The genes are TRBV28 and TRBJ1-2; no clear D gene. Germline values: CDR1 MDHEN, CDR2 SYDVKM. The CDR3 length is 11 residues. Trimming took off 6 bases at V and 8 bases at J, with 10 bases between the two ends. The chain's CDR3 is CASSGWLGYTF. The CDR3 bases are TGTGCCAGCAGCGGGTGGTTAGGCTACACCTTC.

The chain recombines TRBV5-4 with TRBJ1-2, with a weak D call TRBD1 (5 bases). Trimming shortened V by 5 bases and J by 4 bases, and 12 bases separated the two germline ends. Looked up from germline, CDR1 is SGHNT and CDR2 is YYREEE (reference sequence). The length of the CDR3 is 13 residues. The CDR3 DNA follows: TGTGCCAGCAGGCTGGGGGGGTCCTATGGCTACACCTTC. It codes for CASRLGGSYGYTF.

This clone was found once. The chain employs TRBV5-1 and TRBJ1-1; D is ambiguous. V lost 1 base to trimming and J lost 0 bases, with 7 bases between them. This CDR3 is 14 amino acids long. The germline CDR1 and CDR2 sequences are SGHRS and YFSETQ. The chain's CDR3 is CASSLNSLNTEAFF. DNA for the CDR3: TGCGCCAGCAGCTTGAACAGTTTGAACACTGAAGCTTTCTTT.

This clone turned up a few times. The gene calls are TRBV29-1 and TRBJ1-1, with D perhaps matching TRBD1 (6 bases). The CDR3 covers 13 residues. V was clipped by 6 bases and J by 6 bases, with 17 bases between them. Germline lookup yields CDR1 SQVTM and CDR2 ANQGSEA. The CDR3, as DNA: TGCAGCGTCTCCATTGAGGGGGTATCTGAAGCTTTCTTT. It specifies CSVSIEGVSEAFF.

In its sample, this clone was seen a few times. This CDR3 reads CASWSLGGTGNEQFF. The CDR3 DNA is TGTGCCAGCTGGAGCCTCGGGGGTACCGGCAATGAGCAGTTCTTC. The rearrangement uses TRBV2 and TRBJ2-1, with TRBD2 as a possible D gene (6 bases). CDR3 length equals 15 residues. Deletions cut 8 bases from V and 6 bases from J, with 20 bases between. Germline values: CDR1 SNHLY, CDR2 FYNNEI.

The V gene is TRBV18, the J gene TRBJ1-1; unclear D gene. CDR1 is KGHSH and CDR2 is LQKENI in the germline V gene. This CDR3 contains 14 residues. V lost 2 bases and J 0 bases, leaving 7 bases between the germline ends. This CDR3 is CASSPSSVNTEAFF. CDR3 sequence (DNA): TGTGCCAGCTCACCATCCAGTGTGAACACTGAAGCTTTCTTT.

This chain connects TRBV9 to TRBJ2-3, with 10 bases identical to TRBD2. The CDR3 loop spans 15 amino acids. The J segment lost 6 bases and the V segment lost 4 bases, leaving 8 bases of the junction unmatched. Germline values: CDR1 SGDLS, CDR2 YYNGEE. Here the CDR3 DNA reads TGTGCCAGCAGCCCCTTAGCGGGGGGTCCGGATACGCAGTATTTT. Translation: CASSPLAGGPDTQYF. Full variable domain (missing parts from reference TRBV9 and TRBJ2-3): DSGVTQTPKHLITATGQRVTLRCSPRSGDLSVYWYQQSLDQGLQFLIQYYNGEERAKGNILERFSAQQFPDLHSELNLSSLELGDSALYFCASSPLAGGPDTQYFGPGTRLTVL.

The chain recombines TRBV5-1 with TRBJ2-7; 8 bases map to TRBD2. The V gene's germline CDR1 is SGHRS and CDR2 YFSETQ. The V segment lost 3 bases and the J segment 4 bases; nucleotides outside the gene matches: 6. The length of the CDR3 is 14 residues. DNA for the CDR3: TGCGCCAGCAGCTCGCGCAGCGGGGGTTACGAGCAGTACTTC. Translation: CASSSRSGGYEQYF. The variable domain in full, completed from reference TRBV5-1 and TRBJ2-7, reads KAGVTQTPRYLIKTRGQQVTLSCSPISGHRSVSWYQQTPGQGLQFLFEYFSETQRNKGNFPGRFSGRQFSNSRSEMNVSTLELGDSALYLCASSSRSGGYEQYFGPGTRLTVT.

This chain connects TRBV4-2 to TRBJ1-2, with D perhaps TRBD1 (6 bases). The CDR3 covers 12 residues. CDR1 is LGHNA, CDR2 YNFKEQ, per germline. V was cut by 2 bases and J by 6 bases, with 7 bases left in between. This CDR3 reads CASSQRTDGYTF. The CDR3 coding sequence is TGTGCCAGCAGCCAAAGGACAGATGGCTACACCTTC.

The genes are TRBV7-2 and TRBJ1-2, with D possibly TRBD1 on 5 matching bases. V was trimmed by 4 bases and J by 1 base, leaving 13 bases between them. The CDR3 loop spans 15 amino acids. Per the germline V gene, CDR1 is SGHTA and CDR2 is FQGNSA. The CDR3 sequence is CASSSTVSLNYGYTF. In nucleotides, the CDR3 is TGTGCCAGCAGCTCGACAGTTTCCCTTAACTATGGCTACACCTTC.

This clone has just a few counts. The V gene is TRBV11-2, the J gene TRBJ1-1; D ambiguous. Germline loops: CDR1 SGHAT, CDR2 FQNNGV. The ends were cut back, 4 bases at V and 3 bases at J, with 9 bases in the middle. This CDR3 contains 13 residues. This CDR3 reads CASSSQVDTEAFF. The CDR3 nucleotides read TGTGCCAGCAGCTCCCAGGTTGACACTGAAGCTTTCTTT.

The chain uses TRBV2 and TRBJ1-2; D might be TRBD1 (5 bases). CDR1 and CDR2 (germline): SNHLY, FYNNEI. The CDR3 is 14 amino acids. Trimming left V 3 bases short and J 7 bases short, with 15 bases between. The CDR3 here is CASSDSSGPGGYTF. CDR3 coding DNA: TGTGCCAGCAGTGATTCATCAGGGCCGGGTGGCTACACCTTC.